Shown below are 32 T cell receptor beta chains from a single sample sequenced in a study of blood T cell repertoires in COVID-19. Clones were sequenced by immunoSEQ multiplex PCR, and TCRdb holds only the in-frame ones, with some missing. The sample holds approximately 390,000 clones, 85% to 90% seen once. Sequencing was carried out using peripheral blood. Source of these receptors: a young man with active or convalescent COVID-19.

This clone was detected only once. V gene TRBV11-2 combines with J gene TRBJ2-7, with a tentative D call TRBD2 (5 bases). Trimming took 2 bases from V and 3 from J, leaving 14 bases between them. CDR1 and CDR2 (germline): SGHAT, FQNNGV. The CDR3 loop spans 15 amino acids. For the CDR3, the DNA is TGTGCCAGCAGCTTATTCAGCGGAGAAGACTACGAGCAGTACTTC. The encoded protein is CASSLFSGEDYEQYF.

This rearrangement joins TRBV6-5 to TRBJ2-7; a possible D gene is TRBD2 (5 bases). The germline V and J ends were trimmed by 7 bases and 4 bases, with 17 bases remaining between them. Germline lookup yields CDR1 MNHEY and CDR2 SVGAGI. This CDR3 region has 14 residues. CDR3 DNA: TGTGCCAGCAAGAAGTCGGGTAGACTATACGAGCAGTACTTC. Translation gives CASKKSGRLYEQYF.

The chain uses TRBV4-3 and TRBJ2-1; TRBD1 matches 8 bases. V was pared by 1 base and J by 2 bases, with 1 base of the junction left unmatched. Germline CDR1 reads LGHNA; CDR2 reads YSLEER. CDR3 length equals 15 residues. The CDR3 region is CASSQVRGPYNEQFF. The CDR3 DNA sequence: TGCGCCAGCAGCCAAGTCAGGGGGCCCTACAATGAGCAGTTCTTC.

The chain joins TRBV2 to TRBJ2-5; D is uncertain. The CDR3 has 12 residues. Germline CDR1 is SNHLY and CDR2 is FYNNEI. Trimming took 8 bases from V and 4 from J, leaving 11 bases between them. CDR3 bases: TGTGCCAGCCGGTTAATTTTAGAGACCCAGTACTTC. Residues: CASRLILETQYF.

This sequence joins TRBV27 and TRBJ2-3; D might be TRBD2 (5 bases). Per germline, CDR1 MNHEY and CDR2 SMNVEV (reference sequence). The V end was cut by 2 bases, the J end by 4 bases, with 19 bases between. The CDR3 is made up of 17 amino acids. CDR3 nucleotide sequence: TGTGCCAGCAGTTTAAGGGTTGGGTGGGAGACTGCAGATACGCAGTATTTT. This gives the protein CASSLRVGWETADTQYF.

The count of this clone is one. The chain combines TRBV19 with TRBJ1-2; D possibly corresponds to TRBD1 (5 bases). The CDR3 sequence is 14 residues long. Germline CDR1 LNHDA, CDR2 SQIVND (reference sequence). The V end was cut by 10 bases, the J end by 4 bases, with 19 bases between. The DNA for the CDR3 is TGTGCCACCACTCGGGGGGGGAGCACCTATGGCTACACCTTC. Translating gives CATTRGGSTYGYTF.

The chain is built from TRBV4-1 and TRBJ2-2; 7 nucleotides agree with TRBD2. The CDR3 has 16 amino acids. V was pared by 4 bases and J by 4 bases, with 9 bases of the junction left unmatched. CDR1 and CDR2 (germline): MGHRA, YSYEKL. The CDR3, as DNA: TGCGCCAGCAGCCCAACTAGCGTCCAGGTCACCGGGGAGCTGTTTTTT. Amino acid sequence: CASSPTSVQVTGELFF.

The CDR3: CATMPGTSIYNEQFF. The CDR3 bases are TGTGCCACCATGCCTGGGACTAGCATCTACAATGAGCAGTTCTTC. V is TRBV24-1 and J is TRBJ2-1, with 9 bases matching TRBD2. The CDR3 runs to 15 residues. V lost 8 bases, J lost 3 bases, and 7 bases stayed unmatched. CDR1 is KGHDR and CDR2 is SFDVKD in the germline V gene.

With regard to this clone: The same CDR3 can be traced to other DNA sequences in this sample. V and J are TRBV12-3 or TRBV12-4 and TRBJ2-5; no definite D call. The germline V and J ends were trimmed by 3 bases and 5 bases, with 4 bases remaining between them. This CDR3 is built from 11 residues. CDR3 sequence: CASSLEETQYF. The CDR3, as DNA: TGTGCCAGCAGTTTGGAGGAGACCCAGTACTTC.

This sequence joins TRBV18 and TRBJ2-5, with a possible D match to TRBD1 (6 bases). CDR3 length: 19 amino acids. V was shortened by 2 bases and J by 3 bases, with 25 bases between the two germline ends. Germline-derived CDR1 and CDR2 are KGHSH and LQKENI. For the CDR3, the DNA is TGTGCCAGCTCACCAATCACCATAAGTAGAGGGGGAATGAAAGAGACCCAGTACTTC. Its translation: CASSPITISRGGMKETQYF.

The CDR3 sequence is CASSVSGRGSSYEQYF. For the CDR3, the DNA is TGTGCCAGCAGCGTCTCGGGCAGGGGGTCAAGTTACGAGCAGTACTTC. The chain combines TRBV7-9 with TRBJ2-7; 7 bases are shared with TRBD1. Germline V gene data show CDR1 as SEHNR and CDR2 as FQNEAQ (reference sequence). The CDR3 length is 16 residues. Unmatched junction bases numbered 14, after V lost 5 bases and J lost 4 bases. Together with reference TRBV7-9 and TRBJ2-7, the CDR3 gives the full variable domain: DTGVSQNPRHKITKRGQNVTFRCDPISEHNRLYWYRQTLGQGPEFLTYFQNEAQLEKSRLLSDRFSAERPKGSFSTLEIQRTEQGDSAMYLCASSVSGRGSSYEQYFGPGTRLTVT.

The chain is built from TRBV19 and TRBJ1-5; 10 bases fit TRBD1. V was pared by 3 bases and J by 4 bases, with 3 bases of the junction left unmatched. Germline CDR1 reads LNHDA; CDR2 reads SQIVND (reference sequence). CDR3 length: 15 amino acids. CDR3 DNA sequence: TGTGCCAGTAGTATGAAGGGACAGGGGAATCAGCCCCAGCATTTT. Translation gives CASSMKGQGNQPQHF. The whole variable domain, remainder taken from reference TRBV19 and TRBJ1-5, is DGGITQSPKYLFRKEGQNVTLSCEQNLNHDAMYWYRQDPGQGLRLIYYSQIVNDFQKGDIAEGYSVSREKKESFPLTVTSAQKNPTAFYLCASSMKGQGNQPQHFGDGTRLSIL.

The J gene is TRBJ1-2, the V gene TRBV28; D is unclear. The CDR3 contains 14 residues. CDR1 is MDHEN and CDR2 is SYDVKM in the germline V gene. The V and J ends lost 3 bases and 0 bases respectively, with 8 bases between them. CDR3 DNA: TGTGCCAGCAGTTTGGGCCGATCTAACTATGGCTACACCTTC. Translated, it gives CASSLGRSNYGYTF.

This clone was observed once. This chain joins TRBV7-2 and TRBJ1-2; TRBD1 matches at 7 bases. The CDR3 runs to 14 residues. The ends lost 5 bases at V and 4 bases at J; junction bases unmatched: 7. The germline V gene has CDR1 SGHTA and CDR2 FQGNSA. DNA for the CDR3: TGTGCCAGCAGCCACCAACAGGGGAGCTATGGCTACACCTTC. Translation gives CASSHQQGSYGYTF.

This clone appeared a few times. V is TRBV7-2 and J is TRBJ2-3; 8 bases agree with TRBD2. Germline V gene data show CDR1 as SGHTA and CDR2 as FQGNSA. J gave up 4 bases and V 0 bases, and 3 bases lay outside the gene matches. The CDR3 covers 15 residues. The CDR3 nucleotides are TGTGCCAGCAGCTTAGCCCGGGGGGGAGCAGATACGCAGTATTTT. It translates to CASSLARGGADTQYF.

The genes are TRBV11-3 and TRBJ1-6, with D unresolved. This CDR3 is built from 14 residues. CDR1 and CDR2 from the germline V gene are SGHNT and YENEEA. The ends were cut back, 3 bases at V and 5 bases at J, with 8 bases in the middle. In DNA, the CDR3 is TGTGCCAGCAGCTTTGGGCAGAATAATTCACCCCTCCACTTT. Its protein is CASSFGQNNSPLHF.

The chain has TRBV7-8 and TRBJ1-2; D not resolved. This CDR3 region has 13 residues. Germline lookup yields CDR1 SGHVS and CDR2 FQNEAQ. Trimming pared 5 bases from V and 3 bases from J, leaving 10 bases between. Here the CDR3 reads CASSQNGDYGYTF. DNA of the CDR3: TGTGCCAGCAGCCAAAACGGGGACTATGGCTACACCTTC.

This clone came up once. The J gene is TRBJ2-3, the V gene TRBV7-3, with a weak D call TRBD1 (6 bases). This CDR3 is built from 14 residues. CDR1 is SGHTA and CDR2 is FQGTGA in the germline V gene. V was cut by 3 bases and J by 4 bases, with 11 bases left in between. In nucleotides, the CDR3 is TGTGCCAGCAGCTTGACAGGTTCCGCAGATACGCAGTATTTT. Translated, it gives CASSLTGSADTQYF.

V and J are TRBV6-5 and TRBJ2-7; 11 bases match TRBD2. CDR3 length equals 15 residues. Trimming at V came to 6 bases and at J to 2 bases, leaving 6 bases not matched to a gene. Germline V gene data show CDR1 as MNHEY and CDR2 as SVGAGI. The CDR3: CASRTTSGGTYEQYF. The CDR3 nucleotides read TGTGCCAGCAGAACAACTAGCGGGGGAACCTACGAGCAGTACTTC.

This clone was detected only a few times. The chain couples TRBV29-1 to TRBJ2-7, with 8 positions matching TRBD1. J gave up 1 base and V 7 bases, and 18 bases lay outside the gene matches. CDR1 is SQVTM, CDR2 ANQGSEA, per germline. The CDR3 covers 17 residues. The CDR3 is CSEKGPRWDRSSYEQYF. The CDR3 DNA sequence: TGCAGCGAAAAGGGTCCCCGATGGGACAGGAGTTCCTACGAGCAGTACTTC.

The V and J genes are TRBV30 and TRBJ1-1; D unclear. CDR1 and CDR2 from the germline V gene are GTSNPN and SVGIG (reference sequence). CDR3 length: 12 amino acids. Trimming shortened V by 2 bases and J by 7 bases, and 11 bases separated the two germline ends. CDR3 loop: CAWSSRAIEAFF. The DNA for the CDR3 is TGTGCCTGGAGTTCGCGCGCTATTGAAGCTTTCTTT. Supplemented by reference TRBV30 and TRBJ1-1, the full variable domain reads SQTIHQWPATLVQPVGSPLSLECTVEGTSNPNLYWYRQAAGRGLQLLFYSVGIGQISSEVPQNLSASRPQDRQFILSSKKLLLSDSGFYLCAWSSRAIEAFFGQGTRLTVV.

The chain uses TRBV4-2 and TRBJ2-3, with 7 positions matching TRBD2. The length of the CDR3 is 17 residues. The germline CDR1 and CDR2 sequences are LGHNA and YNFKEQ. V dropped 0 bases and J dropped 4; count of bases not matched to a gene: 10. The CDR3 reads CASSQDPPAGVADTQYF. CDR3 sequence (DNA): TGTGCCAGCAGCCAAGACCCCCCGGCGGGAGTAGCAGATACGCAGTATTTT.

The gene calls are TRBV6-5 and TRBJ1-2, with 8 bases lining up with TRBD1. CDR1 and CDR2 from the germline V gene are MNHEY and SVGAGI. Unmatched junction bases numbered 8, after V lost 6 bases and J lost 5 bases. There are 14 residues in the CDR3. CDR3 bases: TGTGCCAGCAGACCCGACAGGGGTCAATATGGCTACACCTTC. It codes for CASRPDRGQYGYTF.

This chain links TRBV28 with TRBJ2-1; 9 bases fit TRBD2. V shed 5 bases and J 5 bases; nucleotides not matched to a gene: 10. Germline loops: CDR1 MDHEN, CDR2 SYDVKM. This CDR3 region has 16 residues. The chain's CDR3 is CASSTPSGGINNEQFF. The DNA for the CDR3 is TGTGCCAGCAGTACGCCAAGCGGGGGGATTAACAATGAGCAGTTCTTC. Based on the CDR3 plus reference TRBV28 and TRBJ2-1, the full variable domain is DVKVTQSSRYLVKRTGEKVFLECVQDMDHENMFWYRQDPGLGLRLIYFSYDVKMKEKGDIPEGYSVSREKKERFSLILESASTNQTSMYLCASSTPSGGINNEQFFGPGTRLTVL.

The chain employs TRBV4-2 and TRBJ2-7; D not certain. Trimming stripped 1 base from V and 1 base from J, with 8 bases between. Germline V lookup: CDR1 LGHNA, CDR2 YNFKEQ. The CDR3 runs to 14 residues. CDR3 amino acids: CASSQAWQSYEQYF. The CDR3 DNA is TGTGCCAGCAGCCAAGCGTGGCAATCCTACGAGCAGTACTTC.

In its sample, this clone was seen once. The CDR3, as DNA: TGTGCCAGTAGCGCAGGGGTAGGGGCAACTAATGAAAAACTGTTTTTT. As protein: CASSAGVGATNEKLFF. The V and J genes are TRBV19 and TRBJ1-4; D is possibly TRBD1 (6 bases). Germline CDR1 is LNHDA and CDR2 is SQIVND (reference sequence). This CDR3 contains 16 residues. With 6 bases removed from V and 0 bases from J, the gap between germline ends came to 14 bases.

The gene calls are TRBV4-3 and TRBJ2-1, with TRBD2 identical over 12 bases. CDR1 LGHNA and CDR2 YSLEER come from the germline V gene. Trimming took 5 bases from V and 8 from J; bases not matched to a gene: 7. The CDR3 extends over 15 amino acids. The CDR3 here is CASSTRLAGADEQFF. The DNA for the CDR3 is TGCGCCAGCAGCACCCGACTAGCGGGAGCGGATGAGCAGTTCTTC.

V and J are TRBV4-1 and TRBJ2-1; 7 nucleotides agree with TRBD2. The CDR3 runs 17 residues. The trim removed 0 bases at V and 0 bases at J, leaving 5 bases unmatched. The germline CDR1 and CDR2 sequences are MGHRA and YSYEKL. The CDR3 is CASSQDGRGSSYNEQFF. The DNA of the CDR3 is TGCGCCAGCAGCCAAGATGGGCGCGGGAGCTCCTACAATGAGCAGTTCTTC.

As to this clone: Mismatch with germline at one junction end may stem from a read error. The chain combines TRBV19 with TRBJ1-1; D gene uncertain. This CDR3 region has 11 residues. Germline CDR1 reads LNHDA; CDR2 reads SQIVND (reference sequence). CDR3 nucleotides: TGTGCCAGTAGTCCAGCGACTGGAGCTTTCTTT. Protein: CASSPATGAFF.

The chain is built from TRBV4-2 and TRBJ2-1, with 10 nucleotides matching TRBD2. Trimming cost V 5 bases and J 6 bases; bases outside gene matches: 10. There are 16 residues in the CDR3. Germline values: CDR1 LGHNA, CDR2 YNFKEQ. CDR3 residues: CASSSLAGVSPNEQFF. The DNA of the CDR3 is TGTGCCAGCAGCTCTCTAGCGGGGGTTTCCCCCAATGAGCAGTTCTTC.

The rearrangement links TRBV5-1 to TRBJ2-1, with D tentatively TRBD1 (6 bases). CDR3 length: 16 residues. The V end was cut by 3 bases, the J end by 10 bases, with 23 bases between. The germline V gene has CDR1 SGHRS and CDR2 YFSETQ. CDR3 DNA: TGCGCCAGCAGCTGGGGGCCGGCCCAAAATTTTGGGGAGCAGTTCTTC. Translation gives CASSWGPAQNFGEQFF.

The chain employs TRBV6-5 and TRBJ1-1, with D unresolved. The CDR3 has 15 residues. V was cut by 6 bases and J by 3 bases, with 17 bases left in between. In germline, CDR1 is MNHEY, CDR2 SVGAGI. This chain's CDR3 is CASRSFDSLDTEAFF. In DNA, the CDR3 is TGTGCCAGCAGATCCTTTGACTCGTTGGACACTGAAGCTTTCTTT.